The following is a T cell receptor (beta chain) sequence with its context. Antigen: not known. This entry comes from a study of OX40 agonist ivuxolimab in advanced cancers. Study results and caveats: In the 0.1 to 3.0 mg/kg range, CD4+ and CD8+ blood T cells had expanded clonally by week 6.

The germline V gene encodes CDR1 SGHDN and CDR2 FVKESK. This CDR3 spans 15 amino acids. V was shortened by 0 bases and J by 5 bases, with 13 bases between the two germline ends. This table comes from immunoSEQ multiplex PCR, and its TCRdb copy is limited to in-frame clones, with some not included. The sample has tens of thousands of clones; roughly nine tenths are singletons. The chain uses TRBV14 and TRBJ1-1, with a tentative D call TRBD1 (6 bases). This sequence originates from an adult with an advanced solid tumor such as melanoma, head and neck, liver or kidney cancer. The sample in question was CD4+ or CD8+ T cells sorted from blood, obtained in a trial of the OX40 agonist ivuxolimab. CDR3 DNA: TGTGCCAGCAGCCAAGATCTGCCAGGGGTTACTGAAGCTTTCTTT. Amino acids: CASSQDLPGVTEAFF.